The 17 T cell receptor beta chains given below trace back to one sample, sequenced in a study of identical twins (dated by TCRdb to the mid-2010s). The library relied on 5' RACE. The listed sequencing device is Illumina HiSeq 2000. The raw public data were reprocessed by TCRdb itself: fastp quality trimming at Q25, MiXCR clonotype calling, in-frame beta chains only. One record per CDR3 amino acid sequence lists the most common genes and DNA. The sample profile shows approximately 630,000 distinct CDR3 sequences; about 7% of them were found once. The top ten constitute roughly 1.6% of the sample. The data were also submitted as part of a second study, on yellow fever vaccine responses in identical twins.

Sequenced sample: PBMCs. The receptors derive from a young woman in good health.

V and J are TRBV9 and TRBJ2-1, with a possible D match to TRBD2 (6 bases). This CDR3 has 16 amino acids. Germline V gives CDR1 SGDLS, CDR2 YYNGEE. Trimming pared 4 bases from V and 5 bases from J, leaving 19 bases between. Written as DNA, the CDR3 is TGTGCCAGCAGCCCCTGGGAGGTAGGGTATAACAATGAGCAGTTCTTC. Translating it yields CASSPWEVGYNNEQFF.

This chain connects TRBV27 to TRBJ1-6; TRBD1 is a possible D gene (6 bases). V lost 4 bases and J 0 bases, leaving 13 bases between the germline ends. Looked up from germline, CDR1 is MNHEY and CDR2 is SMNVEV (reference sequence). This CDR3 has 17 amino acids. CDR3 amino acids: CASSYRQDSSYNSPLHF. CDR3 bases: TGTGCCAGCAGTTACCGACAGGACAGCTCCTATAATTCACCCCTCCACTTT.

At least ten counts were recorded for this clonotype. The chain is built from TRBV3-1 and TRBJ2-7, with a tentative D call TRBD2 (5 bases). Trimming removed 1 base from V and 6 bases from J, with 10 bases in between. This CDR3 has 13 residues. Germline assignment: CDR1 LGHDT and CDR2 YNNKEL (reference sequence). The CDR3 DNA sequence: TGTGCCAGCAGCCAAGGGACTGTTCGCGAGCAGTACTTC. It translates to CASSQGTVREQYF.

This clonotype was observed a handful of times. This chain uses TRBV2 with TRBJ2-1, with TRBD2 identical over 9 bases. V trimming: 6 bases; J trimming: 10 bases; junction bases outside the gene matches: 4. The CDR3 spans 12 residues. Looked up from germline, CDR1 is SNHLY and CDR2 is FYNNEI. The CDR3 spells CASSLGLAEQFF. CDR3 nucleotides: TGTGCCAGCAGCCTGGGACTAGCAGAGCAGTTCTTC.

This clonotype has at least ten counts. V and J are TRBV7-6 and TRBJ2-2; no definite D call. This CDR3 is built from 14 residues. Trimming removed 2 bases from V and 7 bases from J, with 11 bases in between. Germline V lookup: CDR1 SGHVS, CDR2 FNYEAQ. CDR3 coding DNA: TGTGCCAGCAGCTTAATAGGATTGAACGGGGAGCTGTTTTTT. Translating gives CASSLIGLNGELFF.

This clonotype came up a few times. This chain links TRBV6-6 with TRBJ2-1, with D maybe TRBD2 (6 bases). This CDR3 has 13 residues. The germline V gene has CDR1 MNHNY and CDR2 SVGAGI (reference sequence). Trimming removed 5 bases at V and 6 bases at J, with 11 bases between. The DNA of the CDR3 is TGTGCCAGCAGTGCGGGGCCTGGCAATGAGCAGTTCTTC. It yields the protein CASSAGPGNEQFF.

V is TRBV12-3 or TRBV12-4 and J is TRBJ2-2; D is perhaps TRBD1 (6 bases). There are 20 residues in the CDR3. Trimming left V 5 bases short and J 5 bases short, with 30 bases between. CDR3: CASSAEWGTLVGGNTGELFF. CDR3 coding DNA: TGTGCCAGCAGTGCAGAATGGGGGACACTAGTTGGGGGAAATACCGGGGAGCTGTTTTTT.

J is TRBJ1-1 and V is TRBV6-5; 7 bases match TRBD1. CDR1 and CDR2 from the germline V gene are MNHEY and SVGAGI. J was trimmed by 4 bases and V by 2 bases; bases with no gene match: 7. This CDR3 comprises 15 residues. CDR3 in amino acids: CASSYQGGLGTEAFF. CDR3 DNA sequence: TGTGCCAGCAGTTACCAGGGGGGTTTGGGCACTGAAGCTTTCTTT.

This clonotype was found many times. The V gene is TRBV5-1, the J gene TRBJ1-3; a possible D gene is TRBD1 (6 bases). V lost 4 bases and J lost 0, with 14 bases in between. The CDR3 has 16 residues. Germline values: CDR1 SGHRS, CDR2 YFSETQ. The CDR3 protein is CASSLPTGTSGNTIYF. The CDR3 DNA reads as TGCGCCAGCAGCCTACCTACAGGGACCTCTGGAAACACCATATATTTT.

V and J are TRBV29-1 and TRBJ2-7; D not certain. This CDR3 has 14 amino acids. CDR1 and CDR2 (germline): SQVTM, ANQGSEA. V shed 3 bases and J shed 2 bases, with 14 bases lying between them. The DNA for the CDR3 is TGCAGCGTTGAGCCCGGTGCCGGTCCCTACGAGCAGTACGTC. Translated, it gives CSVEPGAGPYEQYV.

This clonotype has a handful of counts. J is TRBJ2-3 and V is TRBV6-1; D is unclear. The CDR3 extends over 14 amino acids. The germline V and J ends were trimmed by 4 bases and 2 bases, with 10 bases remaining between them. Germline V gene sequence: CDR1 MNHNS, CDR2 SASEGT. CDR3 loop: CASSVVKNTDTQYF. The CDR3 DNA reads TGTGCCAGCAGTGTTGTCAAAAACACAGATACGCAGTATTTT.

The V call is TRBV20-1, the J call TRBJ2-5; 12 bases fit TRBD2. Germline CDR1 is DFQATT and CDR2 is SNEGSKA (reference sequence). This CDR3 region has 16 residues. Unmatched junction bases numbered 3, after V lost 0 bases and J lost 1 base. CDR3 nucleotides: TGCAGTGCTAGAGAGACTAGCGGGGGCAGCCAAGAGACCCAGTACTTC. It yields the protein CSARETSGGSQETQYF.

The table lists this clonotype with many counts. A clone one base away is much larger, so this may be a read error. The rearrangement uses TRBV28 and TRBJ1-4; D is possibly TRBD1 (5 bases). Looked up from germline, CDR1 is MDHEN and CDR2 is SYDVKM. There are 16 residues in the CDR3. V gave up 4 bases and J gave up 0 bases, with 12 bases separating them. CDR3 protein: CASSSRWGATNEKLFF. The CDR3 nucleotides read TGTGCCAGCAGTTCCCGTTGGGGGGCAACTAATGAAAAACTGTTTTTT.

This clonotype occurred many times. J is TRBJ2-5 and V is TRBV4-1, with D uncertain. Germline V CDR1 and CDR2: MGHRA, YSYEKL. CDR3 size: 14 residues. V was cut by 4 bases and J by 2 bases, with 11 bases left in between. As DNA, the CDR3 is TGCGCCAGCAGCCCAATACTAAATCAAGAGACCCAGTACTTC. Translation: CASSPILNQETQYF.

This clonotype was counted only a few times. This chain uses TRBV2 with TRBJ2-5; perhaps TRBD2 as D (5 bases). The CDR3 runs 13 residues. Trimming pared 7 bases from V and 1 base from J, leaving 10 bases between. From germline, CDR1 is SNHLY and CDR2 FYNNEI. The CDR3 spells CASKPGFQETQYF. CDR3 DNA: TGTGCCAGCAAGCCGGGGTTCCAAGAGACCCAGTACTTC.

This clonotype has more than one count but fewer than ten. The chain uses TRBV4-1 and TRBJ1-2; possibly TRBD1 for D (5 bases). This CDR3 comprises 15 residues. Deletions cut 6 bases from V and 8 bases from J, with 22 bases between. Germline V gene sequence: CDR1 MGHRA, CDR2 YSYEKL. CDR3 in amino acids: CASRGAEGAGEGYTF. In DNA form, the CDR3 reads TGCGCCAGCAGAGGAGCGGAAGGGGCTGGGGAAGGCTACACCTTC.

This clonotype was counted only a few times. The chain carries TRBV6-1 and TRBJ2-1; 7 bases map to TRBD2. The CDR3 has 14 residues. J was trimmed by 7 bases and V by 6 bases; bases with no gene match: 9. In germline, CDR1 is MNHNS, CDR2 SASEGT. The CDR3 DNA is TGTGCCAGCAGCACCGACAAGGGAGGGAATGAGCAGTTCTTC. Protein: CASSTDKGGNEQFF.